The 21 T cell receptor beta chains in this list originate from one sample, sequenced in a study of beta chain features in type 1 diabetes. Sequenced material consisted of expressed TCRB transcripts (all of the isolated RNA was reverse transcribed). TCRdb's table, derived via immunoSEQ multiplex PCR, lists solely in-frame clones and lacks some. The data show hundreds of thousands of clones, with less than 10% seen just once and approximately 0.44% held by the top ten. Specimen: central memory CD4+ T cells from blood. The receptors here all came from a woman aged 18-35 years in good health.

J is TRBJ2-7 and V is TRBV18, with TRBD2 matching 14 bases. The CDR3 is made up of 14 amino acids. With V trimmed by 4 bases and J by 7 bases, 3 bases remained unmatched. Germline V gene sequence: CDR1 KGHSH, CDR2 LQKENI. CDR3 DNA sequence: TGTGCCAGCTCACGGGGACTAGCGGGGGAAGAGCAGTACTTC. It yields the protein CASSRGLAGEEQYF.

Only a few counts were recorded for this clone. The chain joins TRBV28 to TRBJ2-3, with D perhaps matching TRBD1 or TRBD2 (5 bases each). Trimming pared 4 bases from V and 0 bases from J, leaving 20 bases between. Germline CDR1 is MDHEN and CDR2 is SYDVKM. CDR3 size: 18 residues. CDR3 DNA sequence: TGTGCCAGCAGTTCCGGCTACGGGACGCGGGCTAGCACAGATACGCAGTATTTT. Protein product: CASSSGYGTRASTDTQYF.

This clone has ten or more counts. The chain carries TRBV6-5 and TRBJ2-3; TRBD2 matches 10 bases. Germline V gives CDR1 MNHEY, CDR2 SVGAGI. The ends lost 6 bases at V and 9 bases at J; junction bases unmatched: 3. This CDR3 is built from 12 residues. As DNA, the CDR3 is TGTGCCAGCAGAGATAGCGGGAGGACGCAGTATTTT. Encoded protein: CASRDSGRTQYF.

The rearrangement uses TRBV6-5 and TRBJ1-3, with D possibly being TRBD1 (6 bases). V lost 0 bases and J 0 bases, leaving 9 bases between the germline ends. The CDR3 has 16 residues. The germline V gene encodes CDR1 MNHEY and CDR2 SVGAGI. The CDR3 here is CASSYSTGLSGNTIYF. CDR3 coding DNA: TGTGCCAGCAGTTACTCGACAGGCCTCTCTGGAAACACCATATATTTT.

This clone occurred a few times. This chain uses TRBV18 with TRBJ2-6; D unclear. The CDR3 is made up of 14 amino acids. Germline CDR1 reads KGHSH; CDR2 reads LQKENI. V was trimmed by 6 bases and J by 0 bases, leaving 6 bases between them. CDR3 region: CASSQYSGANVLTF. The CDR3 bases are TGTGCCAGCTCCCAATACTCTGGGGCCAACGTCCTGACTTTC.

This clone has a handful of counts. The J gene is TRBJ2-1, the V gene TRBV7-9; tentative D call: TRBD1 (6 bases). V dropped 1 base and J dropped 6 bases, with 10 bases sitting between them. Germline loops: CDR1 SEHNR, CDR2 FQNEAQ (reference sequence). This CDR3 has 14 residues. The CDR3 loop is CASSLDRAGNEQFF. In nucleotides, the CDR3 is TGTGCCAGCAGCTTAGACAGGGCTGGCAATGAGCAGTTCTTC.

This clone was seen at least ten times. This rearrangement joins TRBV28 to TRBJ1-2, with D unclear. The CDR3 spans 12 residues. Trimming removed 8 bases from V and 4 bases from J, with 11 bases in between. Germline V gene data show CDR1 as MDHEN and CDR2 as SYDVKM. This chain's CDR3 is CASGLGTYGYTF. In DNA form, the CDR3 reads TGTGCCAGCGGATTGGGCACCTATGGCTACACCTTC.

This clone has more than one count but fewer than ten. V and J are TRBV6-5 and TRBJ2-5, with 8 bases lining up with TRBD2. The CDR3 is 14 residues long. Germline V gene data show CDR1 as MNHEY and CDR2 as SVGAGI. V lost 2 bases, J lost 4 bases, and 3 bases stayed unmatched. CDR3 region: CASSYGGRLETQYF. DNA for the CDR3: TGTGCCAGCAGTTACGGCGGGAGGCTAGAGACCCAGTACTTC.

In this sample, this clone turned up a few times. The chain combines TRBV7-2 with TRBJ2-1, with no clear D. Trimming removed 1 base at V and 4 bases at J, with 8 bases between. Germline V gene lookup returns CDR1 SGHTA and CDR2 FQGNSA. The CDR3 runs to 14 residues. The CDR3 sequence is CASSLGEAYNEQFF. DNA for the CDR3: TGTGCCAGCAGCTTAGGGGAAGCGTACAATGAGCAGTTCTTC.

This clone was detected only a few times. The CDR3 DNA reads as TGCGCCAGCAGCCAAGTCTTAGCGCGCACAGATACGCAGTATTTT. It codes for CASSQVLARTDTQYF. The rearrangement joins TRBV4-3 to TRBJ2-3; D perhaps matches TRBD2 (5 bases). CDR3 length: 15 residues. V was cut by 1 base and J by 1 base, with 9 bases left in between. The germline CDR1 and CDR2 sequences are LGHNA and YSLEER.

This clone was seen at least ten times. This same CDR3 is encoded by further DNA sequences in the sample. The rearrangement links TRBV19 to TRBJ1-5; no clear D gene. The CDR3 is made up of 14 amino acids. From germline, CDR1 is LNHDA and CDR2 SQIVND (reference sequence). The ends were cut back, 5 bases at V and 3 bases at J, with 11 bases in the middle. CDR3 in amino acids: CASSLDTINQPQHF. The CDR3, as DNA: TGTGCCAGTAGTCTCGACACGATCAATCAGCCCCAGCATTTT.

This clone was observed a few times. V gene TRBV6-6 combines with J gene TRBJ2-3; unclear D gene. The germline gives CDR1 MNHNY, CDR2 SVGAGI (reference sequence). V lost 4 bases to trimming and J lost 7 bases, with 6 bases between them. The CDR3 contains 11 residues. The DNA for the CDR3 is TGTGCCAGCAGTTGGCTCAATACGCAGTATTTT. The encoded protein is CASSWLNTQYF.

This clone was counted at least ten times. This chain joins TRBV10-3 and TRBJ1-5; TRBD1 is a possible D gene (5 bases). The germline V gene has CDR1 ENHRY and CDR2 SYGVKD. The V and J ends lost 6 bases and 5 bases respectively, with 14 bases between them. This CDR3 comprises 14 residues. This CDR3 is CAIRGRGNDQPQHF. The CDR3 DNA reads TGTGCCATCAGGGGACGGGGAAATGATCAGCCCCAGCATTTT.

This clone has a handful of counts. V gene TRBV7-9 combines with J gene TRBJ2-7, with D unresolved. Germline loops: CDR1 SEHNR, CDR2 FQNEAQ (reference sequence). Deletions cut 1 base from V and 4 bases from J, with 8 bases between. CDR3 size: 13 residues. This CDR3 is CASSLVSSYEQYF. CDR3 coding DNA: TGTGCCAGCAGCTTAGTATCCTCATACGAGCAGTACTTC.

This clone was seen only a few times. This chain uses TRBV9 with TRBJ2-1; 10 nucleotides match TRBD1. Losses at the gene ends were 0 bases for V and 4 bases for J; bases not matched to a gene: 4. This CDR3 is built from 16 residues. The germline gives CDR1 SGDLS, CDR2 YYNGEE. CDR3 sequence reads: CASSVGRDRGYNEQFF. The CDR3 bases are TGTGCCAGCAGCGTAGGACGGGACAGGGGTTACAATGAGCAGTTCTTC.

In the case of this clone: Other DNA sequences within the sample encode an identical CDR3. The chain couples TRBV5-1 to TRBJ2-3; 10 bases are shared with TRBD2. Germline lookup yields CDR1 SGHRS and CDR2 YFSETQ. V dropped 0 bases and J dropped 2; count of bases not matched to a gene: 3. The CDR3 runs to 16 residues. In nucleotides, the CDR3 is TGCGCCAGCAGCTTGGGACTAGCGGGTAACACAGATACGCAGTATTTT. It translates to CASSLGLAGNTDTQYF.

This clone was detected a few times. The gene calls are TRBV19 and TRBJ1-4; tentatively, D is TRBD1 (6 bases). The CDR3 sequence is 16 residues long. Per the germline V gene, CDR1 is LNHDA and CDR2 is SQIVND (reference sequence). V was cut by 7 bases and J by 4 bases, with 19 bases left in between. The CDR3 DNA reads TGTGCCAGTACCGATCGGGGGGGCATGAGTAATGAAAAACTGTTTTTT. It specifies CASTDRGGMSNEKLFF.

The chain carries TRBV5-1 and TRBJ2-2; tentatively, D is TRBD1 (5 bases). Looked up from germline, CDR1 is SGHRS and CDR2 is YFSETQ. Trimming cost V 0 bases and J 5 bases, with 11 bases left between them. The length of the CDR3 is 15 residues. The CDR3 region is CASSLAAGSTGELFF. For the CDR3, the DNA is TGCGCCAGCAGCTTGGCGGCAGGGTCGACCGGGGAGCTGTTTTTT.

The chain uses TRBV10-3 and TRBJ2-6; D might be TRBD1 (6 bases). With 2 bases removed from V and 0 bases from J, the gap between germline ends came to 11 bases. Looked up from germline, CDR1 is ENHRY and CDR2 is SYGVKD. The CDR3 is 17 amino acids. CDR3 coding DNA: TGTGCCATCAGTGAGACAGGGCCTAACTCTGGGGCCAACGTCCTGACTTTC. It is translated as CAISETGPNSGANVLTF.

This chain connects TRBV5-1 to TRBJ2-1; D remains unclear. There are 13 residues in the CDR3. CDR1 and CDR2 (germline): SGHRS, YFSETQ. Trimming shortened V by 4 bases and J by 6 bases, and 11 bases separated the two germline ends. The CDR3, as DNA: TGCGCCAGCAGCACAGACAACTCCAATGAGCAGTTCTTC. Translation gives CASSTDNSNEQFF.

This clone was seen at least ten times. The chain combines TRBV2 with TRBJ2-5; TRBD2 might be the D (6 bases). The V end was cut by 0 bases, the J end by 7 bases, with 6 bases between. Germline CDR1 reads SNHLY; CDR2 reads FYNNEI. The CDR3 loop spans 12 amino acids. CDR3 residues: CASSEARGTQYF. CDR3 nucleotides: TGTGCCAGCAGTGAAGCGCGGGGGACCCAGTACTTC.